This is a list of T cell receptor beta chains from one sample in a study of blood T cell repertoires in COVID-19. Clones were read by immunoSEQ multiplex PCR, and TCRdb kept only the in-frame ones, dropping some. The sample shows some 82,000 clones, around 81% of them seen only once. Sequenced material: peripheral blood. These receptors all stem from an elderly man with acute or convalescent COVID-19. Each CDR3 is given with its conserved first and last residue. The order of the fields is clone size, J gene, D gene, V gene, CDR3 protein, CDR3 DNA. D genes are given only for firm matches. For some rows the clone size is stated as once, few or many, or as a class when expanded; others skip it.

clone size: once
J gene: TRBJ2-1
D gene: TRBD1
V gene: TRBV2
CDR3 protein: CASSGTGVLGEQFF
CDR3 DNA: TGTGCCAGCAGTGGGACAGGGGTGTTGGGTGAGCAGTTCTTC

clone size: .
J gene: TRBJ2-5
D gene: .
V gene: TRBV11-2
CDR3 protein: CASSVTEKTQYF
CDR3 DNA: TGTGCCAGCAGCGTAACCGAGAAGACCCAGTACTTC

clone size: .
J gene: TRBJ2-5
D gene: .
V gene: TRBV5-1
CDR3 protein: CASSLAGDYQETQYF
CDR3 DNA: TGCGCCAGCAGCTTGGCCGGGGACTACCAAGAGACCCAGTACTTC

clone size: .
J gene: TRBJ1-5
D gene: .
V gene: TRBV3-1/TRBV3-2
CDR3 protein: CASSPLGGGPQHF
CDR3 DNA: TGTGCCAGCAGCCCACTCGGCGGGGGGCCCCAGCATTTT

clone size: .
J gene: TRBJ2-1
D gene: TRBD2
V gene: TRBV24-1
CDR3 protein: CATSDPGGRDSGYNEQFF
CDR3 DNA: TGTGCCACCAGTGATCCCGGCGGGAGGGATTCAGGTTACAATGAGCAGTTCTTC

clone size: .
J gene: TRBJ1-1
D gene: .
V gene: TRBV7-2
CDR3 protein: CASSLVGSVLVTEAFF
CDR3 DNA: TGTGCCAGCAGCTTAGTGGGATCCGTACTAGTGACTGAAGCTTTCTTT

clone size: once
J gene: TRBJ2-7
D gene: TRBD1
V gene: TRBV5-1
CDR3 protein: CASSLGTGGNEQYF
CDR3 DNA: TGCGCCAGCAGCTTAGGTACAGGGGGCAATGAGCAGTACTTC

clone size: few
J gene: TRBJ1-4
D gene: TRBD1
V gene: TRBV28
CDR3 protein: CASSTPGTGNEKLFF
CDR3 DNA: TGTGCCAGCAGTACCCCCGGGACAGGGAATGAAAAACTGTTTTTT

clone size: .
J gene: TRBJ2-5
D gene: .
V gene: TRBV11-2
CDR3 protein: CASSLDLPGTQYF
CDR3 DNA: TGTGCCAGCAGCTTAGATCTCCCGGGGACCCAGTACTTC

clone size: .
J gene: TRBJ2-1
D gene: TRBD2
V gene: TRBV11-2
CDR3 protein: CASSTGTSGRSNEQFF
CDR3 DNA: TGTGCCAGCAGCACCGGGACTAGCGGGAGAAGCAATGAGCAGTTCTTC

clone size: .
J gene: TRBJ2-1
D gene: TRBD1
V gene: TRBV27
CDR3 protein: CASWGQFSYNEQFF
CDR3 DNA: TGTGCCAGCTGGGGACAGTTCTCCTACAATGAGCAGTTCTTC

clone size: .
J gene: TRBJ2-1
D gene: .
V gene: TRBV6-5
CDR3 protein: CASSQGGSYNEQFF
CDR3 DNA: TGTGCCAGCAGCCAGGGGGGCTCCTACAATGAGCAGTTCTTC

clone size: few
J gene: TRBJ1-5
D gene: .
V gene: TRBV2
CDR3 protein: CASSELGGIQPQHF
CDR3 DNA: TGTGCCAGCAGTGAACTGGGGGGGATTCAGCCCCAGCATTTT

clone size: .
J gene: TRBJ2-5
D gene: TRBD2
V gene: TRBV19
CDR3 protein: CASSMLTSGRASETQYF
CDR3 DNA: TGTGCCAGTAGTATGCTTACTAGCGGGAGGGCGTCGGAGACCCAGTACTTC

clone size: .
J gene: TRBJ2-7
D gene: TRBD2
V gene: TRBV18
CDR3 protein: CASSPSSLAAYEQYF
CDR3 DNA: TGTGCCAGCTCACCCTCGTCACTAGCGGCTTACGAGCAGTACTTC

clone size: .
J gene: TRBJ2-1
D gene: TRBD1
V gene: TRBV29-1
CDR3 protein: CSVGAGQGLSYNEQFF
CDR3 DNA: TGCAGCGTTGGGGCGGGACAGGGGTTGAGCTACAATGAGCAGTTCTTC

clone size: .
J gene: TRBJ2-1
D gene: TRBD2
V gene: TRBV18
CDR3 protein: CASSPNSQRETSEQFF
CDR3 DNA: TGTGCCAGCTCACCCAATTCACAGCGGGAGACGAGTGAGCAGTTCTTC

clone size: .
J gene: TRBJ1-5
D gene: .
V gene: TRBV12-5
CDR3 protein: CASGPTPGRGGNQPQHF
CDR3 DNA: TGTGCTAGTGGTCCTACCCCAGGGAGGGGAGGCAATCAGCCCCAGCATTTT

clone size: .
J gene: TRBJ2-3
D gene: .
V gene: TRBV29-1
CDR3 protein: CSVAPSTDTQYF
CDR3 DNA: TGCAGCGTTGCCCCTAGCACAGATACGCAGTATTTT

clone size: .
J gene: TRBJ1-6
D gene: TRBD1
V gene: TRBV27
CDR3 protein: CASSLGQYNSPLHF
CDR3 DNA: TGTGCCAGCAGTTTGGGACAGTATAATTCACCCCTCCACTTT

clone size: few
J gene: TRBJ1-3
D gene: TRBD1
V gene: TRBV9
CDR3 protein: CASSVGQGLSTNTIYF
CDR3 DNA: TGTGCCAGCAGCGTCGGACAGGGATTAAGTACGAACACCATATATTTT

clone size: .
J gene: TRBJ2-2
D gene: TRBD2
V gene: TRBV29-1
CDR3 protein: CSVEGTSGTNTGELFF
CDR3 DNA: TGCAGCGTTGAAGGGACTAGCGGGACGAACACCGGGGAGCTGTTTTTT

clone size: .
J gene: TRBJ2-1
D gene: TRBD2
V gene: TRBV6-2/TRBV6-3
CDR3 protein: CASSTGLGWGNEQFF
CDR3 DNA: TGTGCCAGCAGTACGGGACTAGGGTGGGGCAATGAGCAGTTCTTC

clone size: .
J gene: TRBJ1-1
D gene: .
V gene: TRBV11-2
CDR3 protein: CASSFQGSTEAFF
CDR3 DNA: TGTGCCAGCAGCTTTCAGGGGAGCACTGAAGCTTTCTTT

clone size: .
J gene: TRBJ2-7
D gene: TRBD2
V gene: TRBV15
CDR3 protein: CATSSAGLGYEQYF
CDR3 DNA: TGTGCCACCTCTAGTGCGGGACTAGGGTACGAGCAGTACTTC

clone size: .
J gene: TRBJ2-1
D gene: .
V gene: TRBV10-3
CDR3 protein: CAISAGGEQFF
CDR3 DNA: TGTGCCATCAGTGCCGGGGGTGAGCAGTTCTTC

clone size: .
J gene: TRBJ1-2
D gene: .
V gene: TRBV7-2
CDR3 protein: CASSLESSREGYGYTF
CDR3 DNA: TGTGCCAGCAGCTTAGAATCGTCCAGGGAGGGCTATGGCTACACCTTC

clone size: .
J gene: TRBJ1-4
D gene: .
V gene: TRBV25-1
CDR3 protein: CASSGIGGTNEKLFF
CDR3 DNA: TGTGCCAGCAGTGGGATCGGGGGGACTAATGAAAAACTGTTTTTT

clone size: .
J gene: TRBJ2-3
D gene: .
V gene: TRBV13
CDR3 protein: CASSARGADTQYF
CDR3 DNA: TGTGCCAGCAGCGCGCGGGGCGCAGATACGCAGTATTTT

clone size: .
J gene: TRBJ1-4
D gene: .
V gene: TRBV28
CDR3 protein: CASCPPRKGGLFTNEKLFF
CDR3 DNA: TGTGCCAGCTGCCCTCCTCGCAAGGGGGGGCTGTTCACTAATGAAAAACTGTTTTTT

clone size: hyperexpanded
J gene: TRBJ1-1
D gene: .
V gene: TRBV5-5
CDR3 protein: CASSLNSGYTEAFF
CDR3 DNA: TGTGCCAGCAGCTTGAACTCAGGATACACTGAAGCTTTCTTT

clone size: .
J gene: TRBJ2-4
D gene: .
V gene: TRBV6-5
CDR3 protein: CASSRGTWENIQYF
CDR3 DNA: TGTGCCAGCAGCCGGGGTACTTGGGAAAACATTCAGTACTTC

clone size: .
J gene: TRBJ1-1
D gene: .
V gene: TRBV6-2/TRBV6-3
CDR3 protein: CASSYLQGNTEAFF
CDR3 DNA: TGTGCCAGCAGTTACCTACAGGGCAACACTGAAGCTTTCTTT

clone size: .
J gene: TRBJ1-4
D gene: .
V gene: TRBV2
CDR3 protein: CASRAGKANEKLFF
CDR3 DNA: TGTGCCAGCAGGGCAGGAAAGGCTAATGAAAAACTGTTTTTT

clone size: once
J gene: TRBJ2-2
D gene: .
V gene: TRBV7-9
CDR3 protein: CASRPRAAGELFF
CDR3 DNA: TGTGCCAGCAGACCCAGGGCCGCCGGGGAGCTGTTTTTT

clone size: .
J gene: TRBJ2-5
D gene: TRBD1
V gene: TRBV19
CDR3 protein: CASSVEQGAPVETQYF
CDR3 DNA: TGTGCCAGTAGTGTAGAACAGGGGGCGCCGGTAGAGACCCAGTACTTC

clone size: once
J gene: TRBJ2-7
D gene: TRBD2
V gene: TRBV28
CDR3 protein: CASSSPSGKYEQYF
CDR3 DNA: TGTGCCAGCAGTTCCCCAAGCGGGAAATACGAGCAGTACTTC

clone size: .
J gene: TRBJ1-2
D gene: .
V gene: TRBV19
CDR3 protein: CASSARDRSNYGYTF
CDR3 DNA: TGTGCCAGTAGTGCCCGGGATAGATCTAACTATGGCTACACCTTC

clone size: once
J gene: TRBJ1-4
D gene: .
V gene: TRBV5-1
CDR3 protein: CASSLPTGGDKATNEKLFF
CDR3 DNA: TGCGCCAGCAGCTTGCCCACGGGGGGGGACAAAGCAACTAATGAAAAACTGTTTTTT

clone size: .
J gene: TRBJ1-1
D gene: TRBD1
V gene: TRBV19
CDR3 protein: CASSPRTGPGTEAFF
CDR3 DNA: TGTGCCAGTAGTCCCCGGACAGGACCCGGCACTGAAGCTTTCTTT

clone size: .
J gene: TRBJ2-7
D gene: .
V gene: TRBV12-2
CDR3 protein: CASRLCGSFPYEQYF
CDR3 DNA: TGTGCAAGTCGCTTATGCGGGAGTTTCCCCTACGAGCAGTACTTC

clone size: few
J gene: TRBJ2-1
D gene: TRBD1
V gene: TRBV7-3
CDR3 protein: CASSSDRALRNEQFF
CDR3 DNA: TGTGCCAGCAGCTCCGACAGGGCCCTCAGGAATGAGCAGTTCTTC

clone size: .
J gene: TRBJ2-3
D gene: .
V gene: TRBV7-9
CDR3 protein: CASSFGVAADTQYF
CDR3 DNA: TGTGCCAGCAGCTTTGGTGTAGCGGCAGATACGCAGTATTTT

clone size: .
J gene: TRBJ1-2
D gene: .
V gene: TRBV20-1
CDR3 protein: CSAERDYGYTF
CDR3 DNA: TGCAGTGCTGAGCGGGACTATGGCTACACCTTC

clone size: .
J gene: TRBJ2-2
D gene: .
V gene: TRBV7-9
CDR3 protein: CASSLGLSNTGELFF
CDR3 DNA: TGTGCCAGCAGCTTAGGGCTCTCGAACACCGGGGAGCTGTTTTTT

clone size: once
J gene: TRBJ2-2
D gene: .
V gene: TRBV28
CDR3 protein: CASSTGLNTGELFF
CDR3 DNA: TGTGCCAGCAGCACAGGCCTGAACACCGGGGAGCTGTTTTTT

clone size: once
J gene: TRBJ1-1
D gene: .
V gene: TRBV18
CDR3 protein: CASSPRAPGEAFF
CDR3 DNA: TGTGCCAGCTCACCCAGGGCGCCAGGTGAAGCTTTCTTT

clone size: many
J gene: TRBJ2-7
D gene: TRBD2
V gene: TRBV11-2
CDR3 protein: CASSQRPGGAPYEQYF
CDR3 DNA: TGTGCCAGCAGCCAACGCCCCGGGGGGGCTCCTTACGAGCAGTACTTC

clone size: .
J gene: TRBJ1-2
D gene: .
V gene: TRBV6-5
CDR3 protein: CASSYSPRDTVYTF
CDR3 DNA: TGTGCCAGCAGTTACTCACCAAGGGACACTGTCTACACCTTC

clone size: .
J gene: TRBJ1-3
D gene: .
V gene: TRBV18
CDR3 protein: CASSPPGLGSGNTIYF
CDR3 DNA: TGTGCCAGCTCACCTCCGGGGTTAGGCTCTGGAAACACCATATATTTT

clone size: once
J gene: TRBJ2-7
D gene: .
V gene: TRBV25-1
CDR3 protein: CASSGLFAAYEQYF
CDR3 DNA: TGTGCCAGCAGTGGGCTCTTCGCCGCCTACGAGCAGTACTTC

clone size: .
J gene: TRBJ2-6
D gene: TRBD2
V gene: TRBV11-2
CDR3 protein: CASLSRAGRASGANVLTF
CDR3 DNA: TGTGCCAGCCTTAGTCGGGCAGGGAGGGCCTCTGGGGCCAACGTCCTGACTTTC

clone size: .
J gene: TRBJ1-2
D gene: .
V gene: TRBV4-2
CDR3 protein: CASSHLSTGLNGYTF
CDR3 DNA: TGTGCCAGCAGCCATTTATCGACAGGATTAAATGGCTACACCTTC

clone size: .
J gene: TRBJ2-7
D gene: .
V gene: TRBV11-2
CDR3 protein: CASSPKGGRGFYEQYF
CDR3 DNA: TGTGCCAGCAGCCCGAAAGGTGGCAGGGGATTCTACGAGCAGTACTTC

clone size: .
J gene: TRBJ2-1
D gene: TRBD1
V gene: TRBV5-4
CDR3 protein: CASSFKQGAEGEQFF
CDR3 DNA: TGTGCCAGCAGCTTTAAACAGGGGGCAGAGGGTGAGCAGTTCTTC